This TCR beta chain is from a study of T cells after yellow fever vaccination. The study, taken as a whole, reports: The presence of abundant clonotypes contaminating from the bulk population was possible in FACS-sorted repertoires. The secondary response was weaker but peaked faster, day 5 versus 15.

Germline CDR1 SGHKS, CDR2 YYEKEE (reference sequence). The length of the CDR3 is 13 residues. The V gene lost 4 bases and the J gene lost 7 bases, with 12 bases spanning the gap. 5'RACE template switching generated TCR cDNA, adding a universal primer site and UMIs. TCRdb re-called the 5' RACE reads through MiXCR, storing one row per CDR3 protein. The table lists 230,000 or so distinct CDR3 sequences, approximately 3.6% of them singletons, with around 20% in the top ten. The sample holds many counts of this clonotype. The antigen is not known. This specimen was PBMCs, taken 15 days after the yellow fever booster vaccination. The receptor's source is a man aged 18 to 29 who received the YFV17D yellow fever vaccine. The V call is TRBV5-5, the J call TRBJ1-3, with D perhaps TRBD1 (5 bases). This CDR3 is CASSPLWGNTIYF. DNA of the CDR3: TGTGCCAGCAGCCCTCTGTGGGGGAACACCATATATTTT.